The clone carrying this T cell receptor (beta chain) was recorded once. Its antigen is not identified. Sequencing used immunoSEQ multiplex PCR; TCRdb keeps in-frame clones, though not all of them. Here the sample spans about 120,000 clones, approximately 92% being singletons. The sample belongs to a study of graft-versus-host responses after intestinal transplantation. Across the whole study: Isolated intestinal, liver-intestinal, or multivisceral transplants had been given to the recipients.

Study results and limitations: GvH clonotypes were identified within recipient marrow, with a subset emerging first in ileum or blood.

This clonotype originated in a human donor who was the organ donor for an intestinal transplant. Sample: unstimulated CD4+ T cells sorted from spleen or lymph node cells, taken before transplant.

CDR3 sequence reads: CASSQGQGGSNTEAFF. In DNA form, the CDR3 reads TGTGCCAGCTCCCAGGGACAGGGGGGTTCGAACACTGAAGCTTTCTTT. The chain couples TRBV18 to TRBJ1-1; 11 bases agree with TRBD1. Germline CDR1 is KGHSH and CDR2 is LQKENI. V was pared by 6 bases and J by 1 base, with 7 bases of the junction left unmatched. This CDR3 is built from 16 residues.